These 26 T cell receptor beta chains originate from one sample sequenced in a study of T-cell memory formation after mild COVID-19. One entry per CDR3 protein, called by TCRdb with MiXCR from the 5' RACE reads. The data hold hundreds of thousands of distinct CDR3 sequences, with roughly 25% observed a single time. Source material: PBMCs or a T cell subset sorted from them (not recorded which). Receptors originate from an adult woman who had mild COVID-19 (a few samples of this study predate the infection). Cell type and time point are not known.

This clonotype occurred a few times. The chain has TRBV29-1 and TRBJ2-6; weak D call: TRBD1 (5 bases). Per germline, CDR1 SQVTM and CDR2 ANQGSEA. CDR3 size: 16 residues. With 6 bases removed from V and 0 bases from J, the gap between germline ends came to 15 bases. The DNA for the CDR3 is TGCAGCGTAGGACAAGGAACGACCTCTGGGGCCAACGTCCTGACTTTC. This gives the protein CSVGQGTTSGANVLTF.

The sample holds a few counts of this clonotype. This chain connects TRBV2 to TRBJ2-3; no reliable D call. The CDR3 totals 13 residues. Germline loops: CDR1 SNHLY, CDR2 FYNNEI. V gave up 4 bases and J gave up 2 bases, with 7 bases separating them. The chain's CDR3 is CASSAADTDTQYF. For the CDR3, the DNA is TGTGCCAGCAGTGCGGCAGACACAGATACGCAGTATTTT. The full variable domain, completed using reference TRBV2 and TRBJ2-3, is EPEVTQTPSHQVTQMGQEVILRCVPISNHLYFYWYRQILGQKVEFLVSFYNNEISEKSEIFDDQFSVERPDGSNFTLKIRSTKLEDSAMYFCASSAADTDTQYFGPGTRLTVL.

The CDR3 loop is CASREGRTPAGELFF. DNA of the CDR3: TGTGCCAGCAGGGAGGGACGGACGCCAGCCGGGGAGCTGTTTTTT. The chain has TRBV9 and TRBJ2-2, with D maybe TRBD2 (6 bases). CDR3 length equals 15 residues. Trimming stripped 5 bases from V and 6 bases from J, with 17 bases between. Germline CDR1 SGDLS, CDR2 YYNGEE.

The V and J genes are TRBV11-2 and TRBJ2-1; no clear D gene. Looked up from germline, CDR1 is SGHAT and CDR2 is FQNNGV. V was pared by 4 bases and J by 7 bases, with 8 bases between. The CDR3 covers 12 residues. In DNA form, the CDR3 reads TGTGCCAGCAGCTCCTCCCGGAATGAGCAGTTCTTC. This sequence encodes CASSSSRNEQFF.

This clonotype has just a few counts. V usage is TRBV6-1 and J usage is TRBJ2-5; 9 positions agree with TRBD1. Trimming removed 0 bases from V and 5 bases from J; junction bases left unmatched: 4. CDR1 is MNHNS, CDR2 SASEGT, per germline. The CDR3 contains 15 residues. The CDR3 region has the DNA TGTGCCAGCAGTGAAGCGACAGGGGGATACGAGACCCAGTACTTC. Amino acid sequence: CASSEATGGYETQYF.

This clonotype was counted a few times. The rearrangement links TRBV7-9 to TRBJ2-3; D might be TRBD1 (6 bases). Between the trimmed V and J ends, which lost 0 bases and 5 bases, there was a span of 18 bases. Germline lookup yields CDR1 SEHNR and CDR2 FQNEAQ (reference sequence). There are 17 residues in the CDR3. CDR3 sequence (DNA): TGTGCCAGCAGCTTAGCCCCTCGAGTGGGGGCTTTAGATACGCAGTATTTT. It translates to CASSLAPRVGALDTQYF.

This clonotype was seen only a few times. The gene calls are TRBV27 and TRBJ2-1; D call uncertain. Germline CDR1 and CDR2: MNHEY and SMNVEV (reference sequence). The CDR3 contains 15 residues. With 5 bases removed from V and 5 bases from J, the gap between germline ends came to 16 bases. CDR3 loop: CASSPWRINDNEQFF. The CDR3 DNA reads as TGTGCCAGCAGTCCGTGGCGGATTAATGACAATGAGCAGTTCTTC.

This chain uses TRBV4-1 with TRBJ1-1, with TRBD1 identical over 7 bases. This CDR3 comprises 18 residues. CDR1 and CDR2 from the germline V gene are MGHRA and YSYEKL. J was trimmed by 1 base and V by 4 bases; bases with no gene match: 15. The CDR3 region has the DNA TGCGCCAGCAGCCCGAACACCTCTGGTAGGGGGCCGAACACTGAAGCTTTCTTT. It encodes CASSPNTSGRGPNTEAFF.

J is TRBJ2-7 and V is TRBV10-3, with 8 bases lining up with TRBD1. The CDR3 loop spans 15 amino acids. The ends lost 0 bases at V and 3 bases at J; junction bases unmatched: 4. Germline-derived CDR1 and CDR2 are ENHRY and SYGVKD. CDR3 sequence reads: CAISESGQEIYEQYF. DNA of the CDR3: TGTGCCATCAGTGAGTCGGGACAGGAGATCTACGAGCAGTACTTC.

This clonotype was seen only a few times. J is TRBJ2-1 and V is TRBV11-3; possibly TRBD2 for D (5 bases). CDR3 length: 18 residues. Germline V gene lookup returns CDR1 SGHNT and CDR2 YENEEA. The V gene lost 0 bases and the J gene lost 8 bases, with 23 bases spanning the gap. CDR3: CASSLDLWTGPISDEQFF. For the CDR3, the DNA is TGTGCCAGCAGCTTAGATCTCTGGACTGGCCCTATTTCCGATGAGCAGTTCTTC.

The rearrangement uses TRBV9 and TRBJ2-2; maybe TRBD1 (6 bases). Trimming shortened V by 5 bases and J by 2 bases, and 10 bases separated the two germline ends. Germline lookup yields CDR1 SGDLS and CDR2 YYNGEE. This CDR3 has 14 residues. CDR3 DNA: TGTGCCAGCAGAGGGACAATCAACACCGGGGAGCTGTTTTTT. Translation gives CASRGTINTGELFF.

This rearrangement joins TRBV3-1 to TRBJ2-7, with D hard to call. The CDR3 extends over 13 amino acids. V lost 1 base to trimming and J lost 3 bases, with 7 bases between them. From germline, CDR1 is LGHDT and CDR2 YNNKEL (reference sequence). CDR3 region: CASSQALDYEQYF. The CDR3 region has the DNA TGTGCCAGCAGCCAAGCCCTAGACTACGAGCAGTACTTC.

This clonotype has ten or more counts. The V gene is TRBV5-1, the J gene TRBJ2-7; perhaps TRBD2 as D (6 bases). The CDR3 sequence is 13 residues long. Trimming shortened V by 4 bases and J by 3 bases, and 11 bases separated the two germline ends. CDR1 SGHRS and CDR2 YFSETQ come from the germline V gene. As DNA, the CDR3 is TGCGCCAGCAGCATTAGGGAGGACTACGAGCAGTACTTC. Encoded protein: CASSIREDYEQYF.

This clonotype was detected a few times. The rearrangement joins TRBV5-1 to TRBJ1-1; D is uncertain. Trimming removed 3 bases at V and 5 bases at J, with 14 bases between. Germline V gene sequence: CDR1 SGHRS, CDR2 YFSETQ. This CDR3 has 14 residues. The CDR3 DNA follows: TGCGCCAGCAGCTGGACGGTGCAGTGGACTGAAGCTTTCTTT. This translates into CASSWTVQWTEAFF.

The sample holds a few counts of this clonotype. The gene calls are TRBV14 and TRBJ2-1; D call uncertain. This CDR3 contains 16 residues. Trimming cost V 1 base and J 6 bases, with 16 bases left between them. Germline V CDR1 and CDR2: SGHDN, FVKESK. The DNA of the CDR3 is TGTGCCAGCAGCCAAGGCGAAAGGAATTGGTCCAATGAGCAGTTCTTC. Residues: CASSQGERNWSNEQFF.

The CDR3 DNA sequence: TGTGCCAGCAGCCAGGGGGGTACTCAGCCCCAGCATTTT. Translation gives CASSQGGTQPQHF. This chain connects TRBV3-1 to TRBJ1-5; TRBD1 is a possible D gene (5 bases). The ends were cut back, 3 bases at V and 6 bases at J, with 9 bases in the middle. This CDR3 has 13 amino acids. The germline CDR1 and CDR2 sequences are LGHDT and YNNKEL (reference sequence).

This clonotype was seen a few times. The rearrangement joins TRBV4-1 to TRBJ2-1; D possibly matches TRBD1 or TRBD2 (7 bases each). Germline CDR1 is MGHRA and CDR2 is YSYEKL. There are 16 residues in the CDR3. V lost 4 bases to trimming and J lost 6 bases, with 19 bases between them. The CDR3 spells CASSRYFTGEGNEQFF. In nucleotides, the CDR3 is TGCGCCAGCAGCCGTTATTTTACAGGGGAGGGCAATGAGCAGTTCTTC.

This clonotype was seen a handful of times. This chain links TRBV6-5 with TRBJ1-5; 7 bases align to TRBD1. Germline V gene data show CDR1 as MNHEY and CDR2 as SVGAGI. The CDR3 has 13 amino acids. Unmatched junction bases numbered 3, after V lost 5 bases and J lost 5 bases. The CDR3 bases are TGTGCCAGCAGTAGACAGGGACATCAGCCCCAGCATTTT. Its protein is CASSRQGHQPQHF.

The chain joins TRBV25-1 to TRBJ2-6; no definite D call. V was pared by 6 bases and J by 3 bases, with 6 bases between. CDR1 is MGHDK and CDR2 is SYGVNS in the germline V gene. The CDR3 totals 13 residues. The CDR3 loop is CASSRGGANVLTF. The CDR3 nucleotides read TGTGCCAGCAGCCGAGGTGGGGCCAACGTCCTGACTTTC.

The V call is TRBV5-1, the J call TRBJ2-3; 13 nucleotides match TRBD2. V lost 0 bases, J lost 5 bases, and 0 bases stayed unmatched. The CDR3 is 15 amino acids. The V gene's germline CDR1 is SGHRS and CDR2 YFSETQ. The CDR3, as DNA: TGCGCCAGCAGCTTGGGGACTAGCGGGGGAGATACGCAGTATTTT. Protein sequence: CASSLGTSGGDTQYF.

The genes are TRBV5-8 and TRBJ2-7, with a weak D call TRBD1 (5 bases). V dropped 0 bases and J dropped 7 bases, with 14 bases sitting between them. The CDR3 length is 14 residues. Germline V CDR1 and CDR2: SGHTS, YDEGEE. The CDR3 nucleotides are TGTGCCAGCAGCTTGGAAGCAGGGATTGGAGAGCAGTACTTC. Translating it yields CASSLEAGIGEQYF. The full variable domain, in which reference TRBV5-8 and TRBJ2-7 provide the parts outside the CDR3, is EAGVTQSPTHLIKTRGQQATLRCSPISGHTSVYWYQQALGLGLQFLLWYDEGEERNRGNFPPRFSGRQFPNYSSELNVNALELEDSALYLCASSLEAGIGEQYFGPGTRLTVT.

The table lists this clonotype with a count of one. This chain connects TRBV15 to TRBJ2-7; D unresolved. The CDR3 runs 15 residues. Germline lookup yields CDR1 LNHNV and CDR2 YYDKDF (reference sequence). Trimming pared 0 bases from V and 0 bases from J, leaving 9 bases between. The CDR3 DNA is TGTGCCACCAGCAGAGACCGACGGAGCTCCTACGAGCAGTACTTC. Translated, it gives CATSRDRRSSYEQYF.

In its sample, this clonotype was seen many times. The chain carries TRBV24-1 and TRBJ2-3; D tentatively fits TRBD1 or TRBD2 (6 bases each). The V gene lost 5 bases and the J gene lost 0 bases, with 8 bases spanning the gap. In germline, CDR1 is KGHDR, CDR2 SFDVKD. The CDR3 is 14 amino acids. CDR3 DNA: TGTGCCACCAGTGGGAGGGGGAGCACAGATACGCAGTATTTT. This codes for CATSGRGSTDTQYF.

CDR3 in amino acids: CSARETRGGYTF. CDR3 nucleotides: TGCAGTGCTAGAGAAACCAGGGGTGGCTACACCTTC. This rearrangement joins TRBV20-1 to TRBJ1-2; a weak D match, TRBD1 (6 bases). CDR3 length: 12 residues. The germline V gene has CDR1 DFQATT and CDR2 SNEGSKA (reference sequence). The V and J ends lost 0 bases and 7 bases respectively, with 9 bases between them.

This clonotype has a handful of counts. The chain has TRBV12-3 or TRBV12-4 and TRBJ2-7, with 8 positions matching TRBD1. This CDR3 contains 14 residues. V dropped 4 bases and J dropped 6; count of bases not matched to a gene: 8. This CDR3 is CASSSDRDRFEQYF. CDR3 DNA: TGTGCCAGCAGTTCCGACAGGGACAGGTTCGAGCAGTACTTC.

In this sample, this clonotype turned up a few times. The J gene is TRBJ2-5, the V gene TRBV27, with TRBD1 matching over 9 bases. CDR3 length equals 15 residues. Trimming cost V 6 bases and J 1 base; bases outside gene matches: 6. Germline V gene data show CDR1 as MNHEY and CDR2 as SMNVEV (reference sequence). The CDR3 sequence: CASSPGDRVQETQYF. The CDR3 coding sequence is TGTGCCAGCAGCCCGGGGGACAGGGTCCAAGAGACCCAGTACTTC.